The 28 T cell receptor beta chains below were found in one sample sequenced in a study of blood T cell repertoires in COVID-19. This table comes from immunoSEQ multiplex PCR, and its TCRdb copy is limited to in-frame clones, with some not included. This table has some 120,000 clones, approximately 85% appearing once. The sequencing sample was made of peripheral blood. These receptors all stem from a human donor in a cohort sampled during active COVID-19.

The chain combines TRBV4-1 with TRBJ2-7; 7 bases fit TRBD1. Germline CDR1 reads MGHRA; CDR2 reads YSYEKL. This CDR3 is built from 15 residues. Trimming removed 3 bases from V and 2 bases from J; junction bases left unmatched: 7. The CDR3: CASSHGPQGAYEQYF. The CDR3 nucleotides read TGCGCCAGCAGCCACGGGCCCCAGGGGGCCTACGAGCAGTACTTC.

This clone came up once. The genes are TRBV2 and TRBJ2-1, with D possibly TRBD2 on 5 matching bases. From germline, CDR1 is SNHLY and CDR2 FYNNEI. The CDR3 contains 16 residues. The V end was cut by 4 bases, the J end by 1 base, with 14 bases between. CDR3 sequence reads: CASSVGLLLSYNEQFF. The CDR3 bases are TGTGCCAGCAGTGTCGGACTCTTACTTTCCTACAATGAGCAGTTCTTC.

This clone was counted a single time. V usage is TRBV5-4 and J usage is TRBJ2-7, with TRBD1 matching over 7 bases. V trimming: 5 bases; J trimming: 4 bases; junction bases outside the gene matches: 6. Germline lookup yields CDR1 SGHNT and CDR2 YYREEE (reference sequence). The length of the CDR3 is 13 residues. The CDR3 region is CASRKGTAYEQYF. Written as DNA, the CDR3 is TGTGCCAGCAGGAAAGGGACAGCATACGAGCAGTACTTC.

The chain employs TRBV19 and TRBJ2-1; tentative D call: TRBD2 (5 bases). The germline CDR1 and CDR2 sequences are LNHDA and SQIVND (reference sequence). The CDR3 runs 12 residues. With 2 bases removed from V and 6 bases from J, the gap between germline ends came to 5 bases. CDR3 region: CASSITSNEQFF. CDR3 nucleotides: TGTGCCAGTAGTATAACTAGCAATGAGCAGTTCTTC.

This chain uses TRBV5-4 with TRBJ1-1; D is unresolved. Germline V gene lookup returns CDR1 SGHNT and CDR2 YYREEE (reference sequence). CDR3 length equals 14 residues. Trimming shortened V by 6 bases and J by 0 bases, and 12 bases separated the two germline ends. The CDR3 spells CASTTRAMNTEAFF. CDR3 bases: TGTGCCAGCACTACGAGAGCTATGAACACTGAAGCTTTCTTT.

The V and J genes are TRBV7-2 and TRBJ2-5; no clear D. This CDR3 has 15 residues. Germline CDR1 and CDR2: SGHTA and FQGNSA. The germline V and J ends were trimmed by 0 bases and 4 bases, with 12 bases remaining between them. CDR3 region: CASSLAGFGGETQYF. CDR3 nucleotides: TGTGCCAGCAGCTTAGCAGGATTCGGCGGAGAGACCCAGTACTTC.

This rearrangement joins TRBV10-2 to TRBJ1-5, with 9 bases matching TRBD1. V lost 6 bases and J lost 6; bases outside the gene matches: 9. From germline, CDR1 is WSHSY and CDR2 SAAADI. The CDR3 contains 15 residues. The CDR3 bases are TGCGCCAGCAGCGACGGACAGGGGTTTAGTCAGCCCCAGCATTTT. Translating gives CASSDGQGFSQPQHF.

The chain recombines TRBV27 with TRBJ1-5; TRBD1 is a possible D gene (5 bases). CDR3 length equals 16 residues. The V gene lost 4 bases and the J gene lost 3 bases, with 16 bases spanning the gap. Germline assignment: CDR1 MNHEY and CDR2 SMNVEV (reference sequence). This CDR3 reads CASSSSPQGINQPQHF. The CDR3 coding sequence is TGTGCCAGCAGTTCTTCCCCCCAGGGAATCAATCAGCCCCAGCATTTT.

J is TRBJ2-5 and V is TRBV5-1, with 11 positions matching TRBD2. This CDR3 contains 15 residues. Germline V gives CDR1 SGHRS, CDR2 YFSETQ. The trim removed 0 bases at V and 5 bases at J, leaving 3 bases unmatched. The CDR3 is CASSLGSGRAETQYF. Here the CDR3 DNA reads TGCGCCAGCAGCTTGGGTAGCGGGAGGGCCGAGACCCAGTACTTC.

The genes are TRBV28 and TRBJ1-1; TRBD1 matches 7 bases. With V trimmed by 0 bases and J by 5 bases, 6 bases remained unmatched. This CDR3 spans 15 amino acids. Germline V gives CDR1 MDHEN, CDR2 SYDVKM. The CDR3 nucleotides read TGTGCCAGCAGTTTATGGGCAGGGGGTCAAACTGAAGCTTTCTTT. This sequence encodes CASSLWAGGQTEAFF.

This sequence joins TRBV9 and TRBJ2-2; D is perhaps TRBD1 (7 bases). Germline CDR1 is SGDLS and CDR2 is YYNGEE. With 1 base removed from V and 5 bases from J, the gap between germline ends came to 12 bases. This CDR3 comprises 15 residues. This CDR3 is CASSVQGGNTGELFF. In DNA form, the CDR3 reads TGTGCCAGCAGCGTACAGGGGGGAAATACCGGGGAGCTGTTTTTT. The whole variable domain, filled in from reference TRBV9 and TRBJ2-2, reads DSGVTQTPKHLITATGQRVTLRCSPRSGDLSVYWYQQSLDQGLQFLIQYYNGEERAKGNILERFSAQQFPDLHSELNLSSLELGDSALYFCASSVQGGNTGELFFGEGSRLTVL.

This chain joins TRBV7-8 and TRBJ2-6; weak D call: TRBD1 (6 bases). Germline CDR1 reads SGHVS; CDR2 reads FQNEAQ. V shed 5 bases and J shed 4 bases, with 15 bases lying between them. This CDR3 is 16 amino acids long. The CDR3 DNA reads TGTGCCAGCAGCGATAAACAGGGCACAGGGGCCAACGTCCTGACTTTC. This sequence encodes CASSDKQGTGANVLTF. Full variable domain (rest looked up from reference TRBV7-8 and TRBJ2-6): GAGVSQSPRYKVAKRGQDVALRCDPISGHVSLFWYQQALGQGPEFLTYFQNEAQLDKSGLPSDRFFAERPEGSVSTLKIQRTQQEDSAVYLCASSDKQGTGANVLTFGAGSRLTVL.

This chain uses TRBV6-4 with TRBJ2-3, with 7 bases that match TRBD1. The V gene end was trimmed by 2 bases and the J gene end by 6 bases; junction bases not matched to a gene: 2. Germline loops: CDR1 MRHNA, CDR2 SNTAGT. This CDR3 region has 13 residues. CDR3 in amino acids: CASSDTGADTQYF. CDR3 sequence (DNA): TGTGCCAGCAGTGACACAGGGGCCGATACGCAGTATTTT.

This clone was counted between two and nine times. J is TRBJ2-7 and V is TRBV9, with D maybe TRBD1 (7 bases). The germline gives CDR1 SGDLS, CDR2 YYNGEE. This CDR3 is built from 12 residues. Trimming left V 4 bases short and J 5 bases short, with 10 bases between. This CDR3 reads CASSPGGNEQYF. The CDR3 DNA sequence: TGTGCCAGCAGCCCAGGGGGGAACGAGCAGTACTTC.

The chain uses TRBV5-6 and TRBJ1-2, with TRBD1 as a possible D gene (5 bases). Germline CDR1 reads SGHDT; CDR2 reads YYEEEE. Trimming shortened V by 0 bases and J by 4 bases, and 7 bases separated the two germline ends. The CDR3 sequence is 13 residues long. The chain's CDR3 is CASSLGQFYGYTF. The CDR3 nucleotides read TGTGCCAGCAGCTTGGGACAGTTCTATGGCTACACCTTC.

V usage is TRBV4-3 and J usage is TRBJ1-2, with no clear D. The CDR3 contains 14 residues. V lost 1 base to trimming and J lost 5 bases, with 11 bases between them. CDR1 and CDR2 from the germline V gene are LGHNA and YSLEER. CDR3 amino acids: CASSQGGSVYGYTF. The CDR3 nucleotides are TGCGCCAGCAGCCAAGGAGGTTCCGTGTATGGCTACACCTTC.

The chain joins TRBV11-2 to TRBJ2-7, with D maybe TRBD1 (6 bases). The length of the CDR3 is 14 residues. V lost 0 bases to trimming and J lost 11 bases, with 17 bases between them. Germline V lookup: CDR1 SGHAT, CDR2 FQNNGV. In nucleotides, the CDR3 is TGTGCCAGCAGCTTAGAGGACATCAGGGGAACTAAGTACTTC. Amino acids: CASSLEDIRGTKYF.

V gene TRBV21-1 combines with J gene TRBJ2-7; the DNA was not compared with TRBD1, the D call given in the table. TRBV21-1 is a pseudogene. The CDR3 extends over 19 amino acids. As DNA, the CDR3 is TGTGCCAGCAGCGACGGGGAGGGACAGGGGGCTTTTTTCTCCTACGAGCAGTACTTC. As protein: CASSDGEGQGAFFSYEQYF.

This clone appeared once. V and J are TRBV18 and TRBJ1-6; no clear D. Per germline, CDR1 KGHSH and CDR2 LQKENI. CDR3 size: 16 residues. Trimming removed 0 bases at V and 0 bases at J, with 6 bases between. CDR3 amino acids: CASSPPSSSYNSPLHF. CDR3 in DNA: TGTGCCAGCTCACCACCGTCCAGCTCCTATAATTCACCCCTCCACTTT.

This sequence joins TRBV9 and TRBJ1-3; D remains ambiguous. CDR3 length: 16 amino acids. The ends were cut back, 4 bases at V and 0 bases at J, with 14 bases in the middle. Germline CDR1 and CDR2: SGDLS and YYNGEE. The CDR3 bases are TGTGCCAGCAGCCCGCAGGTAACCCTCTCTGGAAACACCATATATTTT. Protein sequence: CASSPQVTLSGNTIYF.

V and J are TRBV5-1 and TRBJ1-2; 8 bases line up with TRBD1. J lost 4 bases, V lost 0 bases, and 5 bases had no gene match. This CDR3 comprises 15 residues. Germline V lookup: CDR1 SGHRS, CDR2 YFSETQ. The CDR3 sequence is CASSLGQGRIYGYTF. The CDR3 DNA follows: TGCGCCAGCAGCTTGGGACAGGGGAGGATCTATGGCTACACCTTC.

The V gene is TRBV19, the J gene TRBJ2-1, with a weak D call TRBD2 (5 bases). In germline, CDR1 is LNHDA, CDR2 SQIVND (reference sequence). Trimming took 4 bases from V and 4 from J, leaving 17 bases between them. The CDR3 runs 16 residues. The CDR3 region is CASSSLTTRDYNEQFF. Here the CDR3 DNA reads TGTGCCAGTAGTAGCCTGACTACCCGAGATTACAATGAGCAGTTCTTC.

The chain joins TRBV19 to TRBJ2-3; 11 bases fit TRBD2. Germline V gene data show CDR1 as LNHDA and CDR2 as SQIVND (reference sequence). The CDR3 contains 16 residues. V dropped 6 bases and J dropped 3; count of bases not matched to a gene: 8. The CDR3 is CASSAGVAGGTDTQYF. In DNA, the CDR3 is TGTGCCAGTAGCGCGGGGGTAGCGGGAGGGACAGATACGCAGTATTTT.

V is TRBV30 and J is TRBJ1-1, with TRBD1 matching 9 bases. The CDR3 contains 14 residues. The ends lost 3 bases at V and 5 bases at J; junction bases unmatched: 7. Looked up from germline, CDR1 is GTSNPN and CDR2 is SVGIG (reference sequence). The CDR3 DNA reads as TGTGCCTGGAGACAGGGGGCGCTGGGGACTGAAGCTTTCTTT. It yields the protein CAWRQGALGTEAFF. Filled out from reference TRBV30 and TRBJ1-1, the complete variable domain reads SQTIHQWPATLVQPVGSPLSLECTVEGTSNPNLYWYRQAAGRGLQLLFYSVGIGQISSEVPQNLSASRPQDRQFILSSKKLLLSDSGFYLCAWRQGALGTEAFFGQGTRLTVV.

This clone was recorded a few times. J is TRBJ2-1 and V is TRBV2, with 10 bases fitting TRBD2. Trimming at V came to 8 bases and at J to 14 bases, leaving 15 bases not matched to a gene. The germline gives CDR1 SNHLY, CDR2 FYNNEI. The CDR3 contains 14 residues. The CDR3 sequence: CASGMILAGAGEFF. CDR3 in DNA: TGTGCCAGCGGTATGATCCTAGCGGGAGCCGGAGAGTTCTTC.

The chain combines TRBV5-1 with TRBJ1-6, with TRBD1 as a possible D gene (6 bases). V lost 4 bases and J 10 bases, leaving 15 bases between the germline ends. The CDR3 extends over 14 amino acids. The germline gives CDR1 SGHRS, CDR2 YFSETQ. CDR3 DNA: TGCGCCAGCAGCGTCAGGGGTGAATACTCACCCCTCCACTTT. Amino acids: CASSVRGEYSPLHF. The variable domain in full, with the rest retrieved from reference TRBV5-1 and TRBJ1-6, is KAGVTQTPRYLIKTRGQQVTLSCSPISGHRSVSWYQQTPGQGLQFLFEYFSETQRNKGNFPGRFSGRQFSNSRSEMNVSTLELGDSALYLCASSVRGEYSPLHFGNGTRLTVT.

This clone came up a few times. The chain couples TRBV7-2 to TRBJ1-6; D is uncertain. The germline CDR1 and CDR2 sequences are SGHTA and FQGNSA. The CDR3 totals 15 residues. V was cut by 2 bases and J by 10 bases, with 15 bases left in between. The CDR3 here is CASSLPGRVRSPLHF. CDR3 nucleotide sequence: TGTGCCAGCAGCTTACCGGGGAGGGTTAGGTCACCCCTCCACTTT.

This clone was seen a few times. The rearrangement uses TRBV18 and TRBJ1-6, with D unresolved. V lost 4 bases and J lost 10, with 8 bases in between. Germline loops: CDR1 KGHSH, CDR2 LQKENI. The CDR3 is 12 residues long. The CDR3 sequence: CASSQRESPLHF. The CDR3 nucleotides are TGTGCCAGCTCACAGCGTGAGTCACCCCTCCACTTT.